This is a list of T cell receptor beta chains from one sample in a study of OX40 agonist ivuxolimab in advanced cancers. This table comes from immunoSEQ multiplex PCR, and its TCRdb copy is limited to in-frame clones, with some not included. The sample consists of approximately 47,000 clones, about 81% of them appearing once. Sequencing was performed on CD4+ or CD8+ T cells sorted from blood, taken in a trial of the OX40 agonist ivuxolimab. The receptors were gathered from an adult with an advanced solid tumor such as melanoma, head and neck, liver or kidney cancer. The CDR3 runs from the conserved cysteine through the conserved F or W. The D gene is left open where the match is weak. Some rows have no size entry. The others give once, few or many, or a class for an expanded clone.

CDR3 protein	CDR3 DNA	V gene	clone size	J gene	D gene
CASRTLLTGGDLETNEKLFF	TGTGCCAGCAGGACTTTACTTACAGGGGGCGATTTGGAAACTAATGAAAAACTGTTTTTT	TRBV4-2	-	TRBJ1-4	TRBD1
CASSRQTRGGETQYF	TGTGCCAGCAGCCGCCAAACCAGGGGAGGAGAGACCCAGTACTTC	TRBV7-6	-	TRBJ2-5	-
CASGVDWLGETQYF	TGTGCCAGCGGCGTAGATTGGTTAGGAGAGACCCAGTACTTC	TRBV9	-	TRBJ2-5	-
CASSSTAEGTHTGELFF	TGTGCCAGCAGCTCGACAGCAGAGGGGACCCACACCGGGGAGCTGTTTTTT	TRBV5-6	-	TRBJ2-2	-
CASSPLRVAASIPSYEQYF	TGTGCCAGCAGCCCGCTTCGGGTAGCGGCTTCAATACCCTCCTACGAGCAGTACTTC	TRBV7-8	medium-sized	TRBJ2-7	-
CAISEQGGNQPQHF	TGTGCCATCAGTGAACAGGGCGGCAATCAGCCCCAGCATTTT	TRBV10-3	-	TRBJ1-5	-
CATSGGQGVEAFF	TGTGCCACTTCCGGGGGGCAGGGTGTTGAAGCTTTCTTT	TRBV15	-	TRBJ1-1	-
CASTAPGQGNSPLHF	TGTGCCAGCACCGCGCCGGGACAGGGGAATTCACCCCTCCACTTT	TRBV7-9	few	TRBJ1-6	TRBD1
CASSLGQGGNSPLHF	TGTGCCAGCAGCTTAGGACAGGGAGGGAATTCACCCCTCCACTTT	TRBV7-9	-	TRBJ1-6	TRBD1
CASSVAGARAGYTF	TGTGCCAGCAGCGTTGCCGGGGCCCGCGCAGGCTACACCTTC	TRBV7-2	-	TRBJ1-2	-
CASTQEGQREAFF	TGTGCCAGTACCCAAGAGGGACAGAGAGAAGCTTTCTTT	TRBV19	-	TRBJ1-1	TRBD1
CAWTRDLNQPQHF	TGTGCCTGGACCCGGGACCTCAATCAGCCCCAGCATTTT	TRBV30	few	TRBJ1-5	-
CASSLNRGGNTIYF	TGTGCCAGCAGCTTGAACAGGGGTGGAAACACCATATATTTT	TRBV7-9	-	TRBJ1-3	TRBD1
CAIRPTLNTGELFF	TGTGCCATCAGGCCCACATTGAACACCGGGGAGCTGTTTTTT	TRBV10-3	once	TRBJ2-2	-
CASSYRGPTTGELFF	TGTGCCAGCAGTTACCGGGGGCCGACTACCGGGGAGCTGTTTTTT	TRBV6-5	-	TRBJ2-2	-
CASSGKLIGTSGYNEQFF	TGTGCCAGTAGCGGGAAATTAATCGGGACTAGCGGTTACAATGAGCAGTTCTTC	TRBV19	once	TRBJ2-1	TRBD2
CASSYGSRDEQFF	TGTGCCAGCAGTTACGGTAGCAGGGATGAGCAGTTCTTC	TRBV6-6	-	TRBJ2-1	-
CASRTGTDYNSPLHF	TGTGCCAGCCGAACCGGGACAGACTATAATTCACCCCTCCACTTT	TRBV19	few	TRBJ1-6	TRBD1
CASGPPYSLLSGNTIYF	TGTGCTAGTGGTCCCCCCTACAGCCTCCTCTCTGGAAACACCATATATTTT	TRBV12-5	-	TRBJ1-3	-
CASSPGRFDNEQFF	TGTGCCAGCAGTCCAGGGCGGTTCGACAATGAGCAGTTCTTC	TRBV5-4	-	TRBJ2-1	-
CASSQLQGGGQETQYF	TGCGCCAGCAGCCAATTGCAAGGTGGGGGACAAGAGACCCAGTACTTC	TRBV4-1	-	TRBJ2-5	-
CVRSYYRALNHCPQHF	TGTGTCAGAAGCTATTATCGGGCACTCAATCATTGTCCCCAGCATTTT	TRBV7-5	-	TRBJ1-5	-
CASLRQGNEKLFF	TGTGCCAGCCTTAGACAGGGAAACGAAAAACTGTTTTTT	TRBV2	-	TRBJ1-4	TRBD1
CAWSVGGHGNTIYF	TGTGCCTGGAGTGTAGGAGGGCATGGAAACACCATATATTTT	TRBV30	-	TRBJ1-3	-
CASTEGMGYEQYF	TGTGCCAGCACCGAAGGGATGGGCTACGAGCAGTACTTC	TRBV2	-	TRBJ2-7	-
CASSLSGQGLNGYTF	TGCGCCAGCAGCTTGTCAGGCCAGGGACTTAATGGCTACACCTTC	TRBV5-1	-	TRBJ1-2	-
CASSIEVLALKNEQFF	TGTGCCAGTAGTATAGAGGTCCTAGCGCTAAAGAATGAGCAGTTCTTC	TRBV19	-	TRBJ2-1	-
CSAQDRGETQYF	TGCAGCGCCCAAGACAGGGGGGAGACCCAGTACTTC	TRBV29-1	-	TRBJ2-5	TRBD1
CASSQSIGQWSYEQYF	TGTGCCAGCAGCCAGTCGATTGGACAGTGGTCCTACGAGCAGTACTTC	TRBV14	once	TRBJ2-7	-
CASSPPESSYNEQFF	TGTGCCAGCTCACCACCGGAGAGCTCCTACAATGAGCAGTTCTTC	TRBV18	-	TRBJ2-1	-
CASSLNRQGIGELFF	TGTGCCAGTAGTCTTAATCGACAGGGGATCGGGGAGCTGTTTTTT	TRBV19	-	TRBJ2-2	TRBD1
CASSELGEQYF	TGTGCCAGCAGCGAACTAGGAGAGCAGTACTTC	TRBV7-9	-	TRBJ2-7	-
CAWSETGHQPQHF	TGTGCCTGGAGTGAGACAGGGCATCAGCCCCAGCATTTT	TRBV30	few	TRBJ1-5	TRBD1
CASGWTSGRREQFF	TGTGCCAGCGGGTGGACTAGCGGGAGGAGGGAGCAGTTCTTC	TRBV6-6	-	TRBJ2-1	TRBD2
CATGGGYEKLFF	TGTGCCACCGGGGGTGGGTATGAAAAACTGTTTTTT	TRBV19	-	TRBJ1-4	-
CASSARDRGGETQYF	TGTGCCAGCAGCGCCCGGGACAGGGGAGGAGAGACCCAGTACTTC	TRBV9	-	TRBJ2-5	TRBD1
CASSTNRRNGELFF	TGTGCCAGCAGCACCAACAGGAGGAACGGGGAGCTGTTTTTT	TRBV7-8	-	TRBJ2-2	-
CASSEGPTSSYEQYF	TGTGCCAGCAGTGAAGGGCCGACGAGCTCCTACGAGCAGTACTTC	TRBV27	-	TRBJ2-7	-
CASSEAGSTYEQYF	TGTGCCAGCAGTGAAGCGGGATCCACCTACGAGCAGTACTTC	TRBV6-1	-	TRBJ2-7	-
CASSLRNNEQFF	TGTGCCAGCAGCTTGAGGAACAATGAGCAGTTCTTC	TRBV7-6	-	TRBJ2-1	-
CASSWEQREQYF	TGTGCCAGCAGCTGGGAACAGAGGGAGCAGTACTTC	TRBV5-6	-	TRBJ2-5	-
CASSEGFGQGTLETQYF	TGTGCCAGCAGTGAGGGTTTCGGCCAGGGTACATTGGAGACCCAGTACTTC	TRBV2	-	TRBJ2-5	-
CSAGSGDGYTF	TGCAGTGCGGGGTCAGGGGATGGCTACACCTTC	TRBV20-1	-	TRBJ1-2	-
CASSFTGQQNTEAFF	TGTGCCAGCAGCTTTACGGGCCAGCAGAACACTGAAGCTTTCTTT	TRBV11-2	-	TRBJ1-1	-
CASSLSEGLREQYF	TGTGCCAGCAGCTTATCGGAGGGTCTAAGGGAGCAGTACTTC	TRBV7-2	-	TRBJ2-7	-